The 15 T cell receptor beta chains in this list originate from one sample, sequenced in a study of blood T cells in healthy people across ages. With a J-beta primer mix and a sample-barcoded 5' primer, a second PCR ran roughly 6 to 11 cycles. TCRdb re-derived calls from the 5' RACE reads in MiXCR, one entry per CDR3 protein. The table lists over 1.5 million distinct CDR3 sequences, about 50% of them singletons, with roughly 2.1% in the top ten. Sequenced input: blood. All receptors come from a woman aged 40 to 50 in good health.

The chain employs TRBV7-9 and TRBJ2-1; TRBD2 aligns across 9 bases. This CDR3 spans 15 amino acids. Germline values: CDR1 SEHNR, CDR2 FQNEAQ (reference sequence). With V trimmed by 5 bases and J by 3 bases, 5 bases remained unmatched. The CDR3 loop is CASSISGGVYNEQFF. In nucleotides, the CDR3 is TGTGCCAGCAGCATTAGCGGGGGAGTCTACAATGAGCAGTTCTTC.

The J gene is TRBJ1-3, the V gene TRBV7-9; TRBD1 aligns across 7 bases. This CDR3 comprises 15 residues. V lost 5 bases and J lost 3; bases outside the gene matches: 7. CDR1 and CDR2 (germline): SEHNR, FQNEAQ (reference sequence). The CDR3 DNA is TGTGCCAGCAGCGAATCCCGGACAGGTGGAAACACCATATATTTT. Amino acids: CASSESRTGGNTIYF.

The rearrangement links TRBV20-1 to TRBJ1-4; TRBD1 matches 7 bases. Germline V lookup: CDR1 DFQATT, CDR2 SNEGSKA (reference sequence). The trim removed 5 bases at V and 7 bases at J, leaving 10 bases unmatched. This CDR3 has 14 amino acids. The CDR3 DNA is TGCAGTGCTTCCCGACAGGGCCAGGGTGAAAAACTGTTTTTT. It specifies CSASRQGQGEKLFF.

This clonotype was seen a handful of times. This chain joins TRBV3-1 and TRBJ1-2, with TRBD1 identical over 11 bases. This CDR3 has 15 residues. After removal of 6 bases from V and 6 bases from J, the junction contained 9 bases not matched to a gene. CDR1 is LGHDT and CDR2 is YNNKEL in the germline V gene (reference sequence). This CDR3 reads CASSRPDRGQHGYTF. DNA for the CDR3: TGTGCCAGCAGTCGCCCGGACAGGGGGCAGCATGGCTACACCTTC.

V and J are TRBV7-6 and TRBJ1-5; D may be TRBD1 (5 bases). Trimming shortened V by 1 base and J by 6 bases, and 10 bases separated the two germline ends. This CDR3 has 14 amino acids. Germline lookup yields CDR1 SGHVS and CDR2 FNYEAQ. The CDR3 DNA sequence: TGTGCCAGCAGCTTAGTTACAGGAGGTCAGCCCCAGCATTTT. Residues: CASSLVTGGQPQHF.

This clonotype showed up many times. The V and J genes are TRBV29-1 and TRBJ2-5; TRBD2 might be the D (6 bases). Trimming removed 1 base at V and 4 bases at J, with 10 bases between. Germline V gene sequence: CDR1 SQVTM, CDR2 ANQGSEA. The CDR3 is made up of 13 amino acids. The CDR3 nucleotides read TGCAGCGTTGAAGTGGTACTAGCAGAGACCCAGTACTTC. Translated, it gives CSVEVVLAETQYF.

The chain has TRBV12-3 or TRBV12-4 and TRBJ1-1, with D possibly being TRBD1 (6 bases). V was pared by 6 bases and J by 6 bases, with 17 bases between. CDR3 size: 14 residues. CDR3 amino acids: CASSQIQGTSEAFF. CDR3 DNA sequence: TGTGCCAGCAGCCAGATACAGGGTACGTCTGAAGCTTTCTTT.

This rearrangement joins TRBV3-1 to TRBJ2-3, with TRBD2 matching over 10 bases. After removal of 1 base from V and 2 bases from J, the junction contained 6 bases not matched to a gene. The CDR3 totals 17 residues. Looked up from germline, CDR1 is LGHDT and CDR2 is YNNKEL (reference sequence). CDR3 residues: CASSQGTSGVHTDTQYF. CDR3 DNA: TGTGCCAGCAGCCAAGGTACTAGCGGGGTCCACACAGATACGCAGTATTTT.

The chain employs TRBV6-5 and TRBJ1-2, with TRBD1 matching 9 bases. Germline CDR1 MNHEY, CDR2 SVGAGI. This CDR3 is built from 15 residues. V gave up 5 bases and J gave up 6 bases; unmatched junction bases: 10. This CDR3 is CASSPLTGGVHGYTF. CDR3 sequence (DNA): TGTGCCAGCAGTCCCTTGACAGGGGGAGTGCATGGCTACACCTTC.

V is TRBV27 and J is TRBJ2-7, with D maybe TRBD1 (5 bases). Germline CDR1 and CDR2: MNHEY and SMNVEV (reference sequence). Trimming stripped 7 bases from V and 5 bases from J, with 24 bases between. The CDR3 sequence is 16 residues long. The CDR3 DNA reads as TGTGCCAGCACCAAGAGACGGACATCTCAGGTCCACGAGCAGTACTTC. It translates to CASTKRRTSQVHEQYF.

For the CDR3, the DNA is TGCAGTCAGGGGCCCGCGAGAGATACGCAGTATTTT. Encoded protein: CSQGPARDTQYF. This rearrangement joins TRBV20-1 to TRBJ2-3, with a weak D call TRBD1 (6 bases). Germline V CDR1 and CDR2: DFQATT, SNEGSKA (reference sequence). Trimming pared 8 bases from V and 5 bases from J, leaving 14 bases between. This CDR3 region has 12 residues.

This clonotype was picked up a small number of times. V gene TRBV7-9 combines with J gene TRBJ1-6, with 7 bases lining up with TRBD1. The CDR3 has 16 amino acids. The germline V gene encodes CDR1 SEHNR and CDR2 FQNEAQ (reference sequence). The V and J ends lost 5 bases and 2 bases, in that order; junction bases with no gene match: 6. For the CDR3, the DNA is TGTGCCAGCAGCCTAACAGGGGTGACCTATAATTCACCCCTCCACTTT. Protein product: CASSLTGVTYNSPLHF.

This rearrangement joins TRBV4-2 to TRBJ2-7; 7 bases line up with TRBD2. J was trimmed by 4 bases and V by 0 bases; bases with no gene match: 15. The CDR3 spans 18 residues. CDR1 and CDR2 from the germline V gene are LGHNA and YNFKEQ. The CDR3, as DNA: TGTGCCAGCAGCCAAGAAAGGCCTTTGGGGGGGAATGGGTACGAGCAGTACTTC. Encoded protein: CASSQERPLGGNGYEQYF.

V gene TRBV7-9 combines with J gene TRBJ1-2, with D unclear. CDR1 is SEHNR and CDR2 is FQNEAQ in the germline V gene (reference sequence). The CDR3 runs to 12 residues. The CDR3 region has the DNA TGTTCCAACAGCTTAGATGACGACGGCTACACCTTC. The encoded protein is CSNSLDDDGYTF.

This clonotype was observed a handful of times. This chain connects TRBV6-5 to TRBJ1-2; no definite D call. The germline V gene encodes CDR1 MNHEY and CDR2 SVGAGI. The CDR3 covers 14 residues. Trimming shortened V by 4 bases and J by 4 bases, and 13 bases separated the two germline ends. The CDR3, as DNA: TGTGCCAGCAGTTCCGCAGGACGTCTCTATGGCTACACCTTC. This sequence encodes CASSSAGRLYGYTF.